The next 32 T cell receptor beta chains were all read from a single sample in a study of human T cells and chemical hapten exposure. This sample's time point: patch test 2, 6 weeks after DPC sensitization. The treatment is: therapeutic diphenylcyclopropenone sensitization with weekly scalp DPC. TCRdb processed the RACE reads anew with MiXCR; each CDR3 protein has one entry. The sample consists of about 140,000 distinct CDR3 sequences, approximately 10% of them appearing once. Source: whole blood, taken in connection with sensitization to the hapten diphenylcyclopropenone (DPC). These receptor sequences come from a woman aged 50 to 60 with alopecia areata. Some clones in this sample may be carry-over from other donors' samples.

This clonotype was picked up many times. The chain joins TRBV5-1 to TRBJ2-3, with unresolved D. The germline V and J ends were trimmed by 1 base and 0 bases, with 6 bases remaining between them. The CDR3 covers 14 residues. Germline-derived CDR1 and CDR2 are SGHRS and YFSETQ. For the CDR3, the DNA is TGCGCCAGCAGCTTGAGCGACAGCACAGATACGCAGTATTTT. This codes for CASSLSDSTDTQYF.

This clonotype has a count of ten or more. The chain joins TRBV19 to TRBJ2-5; D is uncertain. Germline-derived CDR1 and CDR2 are LNHDA and SQIVND (reference sequence). The CDR3 is 16 residues long. V lost 5 bases to trimming and J lost 2 bases, with 18 bases between them. The CDR3 coding sequence is TGTGCCAGTAGTTCGAAGACGGTGCTGGGACAAGAGACCCAGTACTTC. Its translation: CASSSKTVLGQETQYF.

This clonotype was recorded a few times. This chain uses TRBV7-8 with TRBJ2-1; TRBD2 matches at 12 bases. Germline V gene lookup returns CDR1 SGHVS and CDR2 FQNEAQ. V trimming: 5 bases; J trimming: 7 bases; junction bases outside the gene matches: 6. The CDR3 contains 15 residues. CDR3 in amino acids: CASSPTSGRVNEQFF. The CDR3 nucleotides read TGTGCCAGCAGCCCGACTAGCGGGAGAGTAAATGAGCAGTTCTTC.

The chain uses TRBV12-3 or TRBV12-4 and TRBJ1-1; 8 bases line up with TRBD1. J was trimmed by 10 bases and V by 5 bases; bases with no gene match: 12. The CDR3 has 14 amino acids. CDR3 residues: CASSHIQAGGRAFF. CDR3 nucleotides: TGTGCCAGCAGTCACATCCAAGCAGGGGGCCGAGCTTTCTTT.

This clonotype was seen many times. The chain joins TRBV15 to TRBJ2-7; no clear D gene. Germline V gene lookup returns CDR1 LNHNV and CDR2 YYDKDF (reference sequence). The CDR3 has 14 residues. V was clipped by 3 bases and J by 0 bases, with 9 bases between them. Here the CDR3 reads CATSSGRPSYEQYF. The CDR3 coding sequence is TGTGCCACCAGCAGCGGCCGGCCCTCCTACGAGCAGTACTTC.

This clonotype was counted only a few times. The V and J genes are TRBV27 and TRBJ2-1, with D tentatively TRBD2 (6 bases). The CDR3 consists of 14 residues. Germline values: CDR1 MNHEY, CDR2 SMNVEV (reference sequence). V lost 6 bases to trimming and J lost 3 bases, with 12 bases between them. The CDR3: CASRKGGLYNEQFF. The CDR3 DNA sequence: TGTGCCAGCAGGAAGGGAGGACTCTACAATGAGCAGTTCTTC.

Comment on this clonotype: The germline gene is not matched at one end of the junction; a read error may be the cause. The chain uses TRBV20-1 and TRBJ2-2; the D gene is possibly TRBD2 (5 bases). This CDR3 has 14 residues. The germline CDR1 and CDR2 sequences are DFQATT and SNEGSKA (reference sequence). For the CDR3, the DNA is TGCAGTGCTAGAGGACTAACCTACACCGGGGAGCTGTCTTTT. Amino acid sequence: CSARGLTYTGELSF.

The sample holds one count of this clonotype. The rearrangement links TRBV20-1 to TRBJ1-3, with 11 nucleotides matching TRBD1. Losses at the gene ends were 6 bases for V and 4 bases for J; bases not matched to a gene: 17. From germline, CDR1 is DFQATT and CDR2 SNEGSKA (reference sequence). The CDR3 is made up of 18 amino acids. Here the CDR3 reads CSASPGTGGPGRGNTIYF. DNA for the CDR3: TGCAGTGCCAGCCCGGGGACAGGGGGTCCTGGGAGGGGAAACACCATATATTTT.

This clonotype has a handful of counts. This chain links TRBV5-4 with TRBJ2-1; no clear D. Deletions cut 2 bases from V and 5 bases from J, with 14 bases between. The CDR3 runs to 15 residues. In germline, CDR1 is SGHNT, CDR2 YYREEE (reference sequence). CDR3 region: CASSLRLGRNNEQFF. CDR3 in DNA: TGTGCCAGCAGCTTACGGTTGGGTCGGAACAATGAGCAGTTCTTC.

This clonotype was seen a few times. This chain connects TRBV12-3 or TRBV12-4 to TRBJ1-5, with D possibly matching TRBD1 (6 bases). The V gene lost 6 bases and the J gene lost 5 bases, with 11 bases spanning the gap. This CDR3 spans 13 amino acids. This CDR3 reads CASSLDSYQPQHF. CDR3 DNA: TGTGCCAGCAGCTTGGACAGTTATCAGCCCCAGCATTTT.

This clonotype was seen a handful of times. The chain joins TRBV19 to TRBJ2-3; D may be TRBD1 or TRBD2 (5 bases each). CDR1 and CDR2 from the germline V gene are LNHDA and SQIVND (reference sequence). The CDR3 extends over 14 amino acids. V lost 6 bases and J 3 bases, leaving 13 bases between the germline ends. CDR3 DNA sequence: TGTGCCAGTAGCACGTGGGGGTTGACAGATACGCAGTATTTT. This gives the protein CASSTWGLTDTQYF. Variable domain in full (rest from reference TRBV19 and TRBJ2-3): DGGITQSPKYLFRKEGQNVTLSCEQNLNHDAMYWYRQDPGQGLRLIYYSQIVNDFQKGDIAEGYSVSREKKESFPLTVTSAQKNPTAFYLCASSTWGLTDTQYFGPGTRLTVL.

This clonotype was counted only a few times. The CDR3 DNA follows: TGTGCCAGTAGGAACGGGGTACTTGAAAAACTGTTTTTT. Encoded protein: CASRNGVLEKLFF. The rearrangement joins TRBV19 to TRBJ1-4; D gene ambiguous. The germline gives CDR1 LNHDA, CDR2 SQIVND (reference sequence). Trimming took 6 bases from V and 7 from J, leaving 12 bases between them. The CDR3 has 13 amino acids.

This chain uses TRBV7-6 with TRBJ2-2; D unresolved. CDR3 size: 13 residues. V was pared by 1 base and J by 6 bases, with 6 bases between. Germline V CDR1 and CDR2: SGHVS, FNYEAQ. The CDR3 protein is CASSLVPSGELFF. The DNA for the CDR3 is TGTGCCAGCAGCTTAGTCCCGTCCGGGGAGCTGTTTTTT.

The table lists this clonotype with many counts. The chain joins TRBV5-4 to TRBJ2-4; either TRBD1 or TRBD2 may supply D (6 bases each). CDR3 length equals 17 residues. CDR1 is SGHNT and CDR2 is YYREEE in the germline V gene (reference sequence). The V end lost 4 bases, the J end lost 0 bases, and 17 bases lay between the germline ends. In DNA, the CDR3 is TGTGCCAGCAGCCCCTCCCCGGGGGCAATAGCCAAAAACATTCAGTACTTC. It encodes CASSPSPGAIAKNIQYF.

About this clonotype: The germline gene is not matched at one end of the junction; a read error may be the cause. The V and J genes are TRBV7-7 and TRBJ2-5, with TRBD2 matching over 12 bases. Per germline, CDR1 SSHAT and CDR2 FNYEAQ (reference sequence). The CDR3 totals 14 residues. The CDR3 DNA reads TGTGCTAGCAGCCCTAGCGGGAGGGAGCTGACCCAGTACTTC. Translated: CASSPSGRELTQYF.

This clonotype was picked up many times. The chain has TRBV6-2 or TRBV6-3 and TRBJ1-5; tentative D call: TRBD1 (5 bases). The CDR3 is 13 amino acids. Germline lookup yields CDR1 MNHEY and CDR2 SVGEGT. Between the trimmed V and J ends, which lost 7 bases and 15 bases, there was a span of 22 bases. The CDR3 is CASTTGPIVVMHF. In nucleotides, the CDR3 is TGTGCCAGCACCACGGGGCCCATCGTAGTTATGCATTTT.

The rearrangement links TRBV28 to TRBJ2-1, with TRBD2 identical over 8 bases. Losses at the gene ends were 4 bases for V and 9 bases for J; bases not matched to a gene: 5. The germline V gene has CDR1 MDHEN and CDR2 SYDVKM. There are 13 residues in the CDR3. This CDR3 reads CASSSTGRGEQFF. CDR3 coding DNA: TGTGCCAGCAGTTCCACCGGGAGGGGTGAGCAGTTCTTC.

This clonotype was observed a few times. V is TRBV6-5 and J is TRBJ1-4; D is uncertain. Germline values: CDR1 MNHEY, CDR2 SVGAGI. Trimming left V 0 bases short and J 0 bases short, with 11 bases between. The CDR3 has 17 residues. The CDR3 sequence: CASSYSRRSATNEKLFF. The CDR3 nucleotides read TGTGCCAGCAGTTACTCTAGACGGTCTGCAACTAATGAAAAACTGTTTTTT.

V and J are TRBV7-9 and TRBJ1-1, with D perhaps TRBD1 (5 bases). This CDR3 has 15 residues. Trimming stripped 5 bases from V and 6 bases from J, with 19 bases between. Germline-derived CDR1 and CDR2 are SEHNR and FQNEAQ (reference sequence). The CDR3 sequence: CASSPPRQGTAEAFF. CDR3 nucleotide sequence: TGTGCCAGCAGCCCCCCCCGCCAGGGTACCGCTGAAGCTTTCTTT.

This clonotype was counted many times. V is TRBV5-1 and J is TRBJ2-2; tentative D call: TRBD1 (5 bases). The CDR3 is 15 residues long. The germline CDR1 and CDR2 sequences are SGHRS and YFSETQ. The V gene lost 4 bases and the J gene lost 4 bases, with 14 bases spanning the gap. CDR3 nucleotide sequence: TGCGCCAGCAGCCTAGACAGCCCGGGCACCGGGGAGCTGTTTTTT. Amino acid sequence: CASSLDSPGTGELFF.

As to this clonotype: Since a much larger clone is just one base distant, this may be a read error. The chain has TRBV7-8 and TRBJ1-5; possible D gene TRBD1, 5 bases. This CDR3 is built from 16 residues. CDR1 is SGHVS, CDR2 FQNEAQ, per germline. For the CDR3, the DNA is TGTGCCAGCAGCTTAGCGTCAGGGAGTTGGAATCAGTCCCAGCATTTT. Amino acids: CASSLASGSWNQSQHF.

This clonotype was found many times. The chain uses TRBV11-2 and TRBJ1-1; D call uncertain. The CDR3 covers 12 residues. Germline V lookup: CDR1 SGHAT, CDR2 FQNNGV. Trimming took 2 bases from V and 5 from J, leaving 6 bases between them. CDR3 bases: TGTGCCAGCAGCTTACAGCGGACTGAAGCTTTCTTT. As protein: CASSLQRTEAFF.

This clonotype was found a few times. This chain links TRBV28 with TRBJ1-6; D is unresolved. The CDR3 length is 13 residues. Germline V gives CDR1 MDHEN, CDR2 SYDVKM. The V and J ends lost 6 bases and 2 bases respectively, with 5 bases between them. The CDR3 DNA follows: TGTGCCAGCAGGGGGACCTATAATTCACCCCTCCACTTT. Translation: CASRGTYNSPLHF.

This clonotype was counted only a few times. CDR3 DNA sequence: TGTGCCAGCAGCCGGGACAGGGGGCAAGAGACCCAGTACTTC. Encoded protein: CASSRDRGQETQYF. The V call is TRBV28, the J call TRBJ2-5, with TRBD1 matching 11 bases. V lost 6 bases, J lost 2 bases, and 2 bases stayed unmatched. The CDR3 runs to 14 residues. Germline V gene data show CDR1 as MDHEN and CDR2 as SYDVKM.

To note about this clonotype: One end of the junction is discordant with germline, which a read error may explain. J is TRBJ2-7 and V is TRBV27; 11 bases match TRBD1. The V gene's germline CDR1 is MNHEY and CDR2 SMNVEV (reference sequence). This CDR3 comprises 13 residues. This chain's CDR3 is CASRGQGEYGQYF. The CDR3 region has the DNA TGTGCCAGCCGGGGACAGGGGGAATACGGGCAGTACTTC.

This chain connects TRBV20-1 to TRBJ1-5; possibly TRBD1 for D (6 bases). CDR3 size: 15 residues. Trimming took 4 bases from V and 0 from J, leaving 13 bases between them. The germline V gene has CDR1 DFQATT and CDR2 SNEGSKA (reference sequence). CDR3 nucleotide sequence: TGCAGTGCTACCAGACAGGCCTATAGCAATCAGCCCCAGCATTTT. Encoded protein: CSATRQAYSNQPQHF.

This clonotype was seen a few times. The chain is built from TRBV27 and TRBJ1-4, with D possibly matching TRBD1 (6 bases). The germline V gene encodes CDR1 MNHEY and CDR2 SMNVEV (reference sequence). Trimming removed 6 bases at V and 7 bases at J, with 18 bases between. The length of the CDR3 is 15 residues. CDR3 sequence (DNA): TGTGCCAGCAGCACGGCGGGGGGGCGCGCTGAAAAACTGTTTTTT. Encoded protein: CASSTAGGRAEKLFF.

This chain connects TRBV11-3 to TRBJ2-3, with TRBD2 matching 7 bases. CDR3 length: 15 amino acids. Germline CDR1 is SGHNT and CDR2 is YENEEA. V lost 5 bases, J lost 3 bases, and 8 bases stayed unmatched. The CDR3 region has the DNA TGTGCCAGCAGCCCCGGTGGCGGGAGTACAGATACGCAGTATTTT. Translation gives CASSPGGGSTDTQYF.

This clonotype was counted only a few times. This chain uses TRBV12-3 or TRBV12-4 with TRBJ1-3, with a tentative D call TRBD1 (6 bases). The CDR3 runs 14 residues. Trimming left V 5 bases short and J 7 bases short, with 15 bases between. CDR3 region: CASSPPTRGNTIYF. CDR3 coding DNA: TGTGCCAGCAGTCCACCGACGAGGGGGAACACCATATATTTT.

A few counts support this clonotype. The rearrangement uses TRBV18 and TRBJ2-7, with TRBD1 matching over 8 bases. V lost 4 bases, J lost 5 bases, and 7 bases stayed unmatched. The CDR3 covers 14 residues. The germline CDR1 and CDR2 sequences are KGHSH and LQKENI. The DNA for the CDR3 is TGTGCCAGCTCACTGATGGACAGGGAGGACGAGCAGTACTTC. This encodes CASSLMDREDEQYF.

This clonotype was picked up a small number of times. The V call is TRBV7-8, the J call TRBJ2-7, with D tentatively TRBD2 (6 bases). Per the germline V gene, CDR1 is SGHVS and CDR2 is FQNEAQ. This CDR3 comprises 13 residues. V was pared by 2 bases and J by 7 bases, with 12 bases between. CDR3 region: CASSLSGSGEQYF. The CDR3 coding sequence is TGTGCCAGCAGCTTATCCGGGAGTGGGGAGCAGTACTTC.

This clonotype was detected a few times. Lacking the conserved final phenylalanine or tryptophan, this CDR3 likely reflects a read error. The chain combines TRBV30 with TRBJ2-5, with 13 positions matching TRBD2. Germline trimming cut 5 bases from V and 4 bases from J; bases unmatched to any gene: 7. There are 15 residues in the CDR3. The germline gives CDR1 GTSNPN, CDR2 SVGIG (reference sequence). The CDR3 spells CAWAGLAGTRETQYL. CDR3 DNA sequence: TGTGCCTGGGCGGGACTAGCGGGAACTCGAGAGACCCAGTACTTG.